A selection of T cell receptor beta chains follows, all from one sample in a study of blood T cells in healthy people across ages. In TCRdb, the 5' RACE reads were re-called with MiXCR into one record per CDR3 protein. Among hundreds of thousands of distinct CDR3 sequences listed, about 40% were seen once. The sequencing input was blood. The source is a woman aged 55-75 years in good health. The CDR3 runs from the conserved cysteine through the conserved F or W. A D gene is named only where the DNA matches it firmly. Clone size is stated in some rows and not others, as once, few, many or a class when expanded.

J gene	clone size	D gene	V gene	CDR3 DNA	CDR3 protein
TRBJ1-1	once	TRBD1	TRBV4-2	TGTGCCAGCAGCCAATTCACAGGGGGTGGATCGGACACTGAAGCTTTCTTT	CASSQFTGGGSDTEAFF
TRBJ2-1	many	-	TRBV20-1	TGCAGTGCGTCGGGCGGGCACTCCTACAATGAGCAGTTCTTC	CSASGGHSYNEQFF
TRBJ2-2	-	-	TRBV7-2	TGTGCCAGCAGCTTAGGGCAGGGATACACCGGGGAGCTGTTTTTT	CASSLGQGYTGELFF
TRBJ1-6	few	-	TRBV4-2	TGTGCCAGCAGCCAAGAAATTCGGGGTTTGGATTCACCCCTCCACTTT	CASSQEIRGLDSPLHF
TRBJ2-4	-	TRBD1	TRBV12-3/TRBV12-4	TGTGCCAGCAGGGGGATTCTCGGGACAGGAAAAAACATTCAGTACTTC	CASRGILGTGKNIQYF
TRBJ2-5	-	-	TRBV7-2	TGTGCCAGCAGCAAAATCCGGGTCGCAGGCAATGAGCAGTACTTC	CASSKIRVAGNEQYF
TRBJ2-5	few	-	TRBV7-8	TGTGCCAGCAGCCTAGGGTCGGCGGCGGAGACCCAGTACTTC	CASSLGSAAETQYF
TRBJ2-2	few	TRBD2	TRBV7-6	TGTGCCAGCAGTTTACTTAGCGGGAGGTCGGTCGGGGAGCTGTTTTTT	CASSLLSGRSVGELFF
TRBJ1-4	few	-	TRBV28	TGTGCCAGCAGTTTATCCCCGACAGCCCAAAATGAAAAACTGTTTTTT	CASSLSPTAQNEKLFF
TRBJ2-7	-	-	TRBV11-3	TGTGCCGGCAGCTTATTCTACGTAGGACTGCGGTACGAGCAGTACTTC	CAGSLFYVGLRYEQYF
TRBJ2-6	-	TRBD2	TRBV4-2	TGTGCCAGCAGCCAAGAACGGACTAGCGTTAGCTCTGGGGCCAACGTCCTGACTTTC	CASSQERTSVSSGANVLTF
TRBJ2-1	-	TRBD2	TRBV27	TGTGCCAGCAGTTCCATTTCTAGCGGGATCAATGAGCAGTTCTTC	CASSSISSGINEQFF
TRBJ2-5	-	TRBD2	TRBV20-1	TGCAGTGCTAGAGATGCTACCGGGACTAGCGGGGGGGGAGAGACCCAGTACTTC	CSARDATGTSGGGETQYF
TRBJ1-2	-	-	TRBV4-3	TGCGCCAGCAGCCAAGACAGGGAGTTGGGTATGGGTGGCTACACCTTC	CASSQDRELGMGGYTF
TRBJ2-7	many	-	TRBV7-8	TGTGCCAGCAGCGTCAGGGCGGGCGAGCAGTACTTC	CASSVRAGEQYF
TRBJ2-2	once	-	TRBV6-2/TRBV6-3	TGTGCCAGCAGACCGGGACCCCGGAGTACCGGGGAGCTGTTTTTT	CASRPGPRSTGELFF
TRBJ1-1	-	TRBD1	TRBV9	TGTGCCAGCAGCCCCAGGGACAGGGATAGGCACACTGAAGCTTTCTTT	CASSPRDRDRHTEAFF
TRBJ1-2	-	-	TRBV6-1	TGCGCCAGCAGTGAAGAAGGGTTTAGCTACACCTTC	CASSEEGFSYTF